A single TCR beta chain is shown here with its context. The antigen is not known. Germline V gives CDR1 MGHRA, CDR2 YSYEKL. V was trimmed by 0 bases and J by 5 bases, leaving 26 bases between them. The CDR3 extends over 19 amino acids. These data come from a study of graft-versus-host responses after intestinal transplantation. Findings of the study overall: Early post-transplant HvG declines tracked with peak circulating GvH clone levels.

Sequencing used immunoSEQ multiplex PCR; TCRdb keeps in-frame clones, though not all of them. The sample yields around 95,000 clones, roughly 84% seen once. The input for sequencing was unstimulated CD4+ T cells sorted from spleen or lymph node cells, taken before transplant. The sequence was obtained from a human donor who was the organ donor for an intestinal transplant. V gene TRBV4-1 combines with J gene TRBJ2-7, with D possibly being TRBD2 (6 bases). DNA of the CDR3: TGCGCCAGCAGCCAAGATTTCATTACACCCGGGAGATCTCCCCACGAGCAGTACTTC. Amino acid sequence: CASSQDFITPGRSPHEQYF.